Sequencing of this TCR beta chain was carried out in a study of spatial heterogeneity in lung cancer (dated by TCRdb to the late 2010s). For context, the study as a whole: Beta-chain transcripts were consistently detected in greater numbers than alpha-chain transcripts, which likely reflected higher beta-chain transcript abundance. In the raw uncorrected reads, each unique combination of TCR and UMI appeared more than ten times on average. TCR repertoire features were related to nonsynonymous mutation counts determined by whole-exome sequencing of tumor tissue. In non-small cell lung cancer, the study quantitatively compared TCR alpha and beta repertoires across several tumor regions, matched nontumor lung, and blood. At surgery, fewer than 250 tumor regions, around 67 matched nontumor lung samples and some 54 PBMC samples were TCR-sequenced for both alpha and beta chains. The study at large found these results: Additional single-cell paired TCR alpha and beta sequencing was considered necessary to confirm, at a functional level, the hypothesis that regional TCRs recognize regional mutations. Ubiquitous expanded tumor TCRs were detected in blood more often at tumor resection than at routine follow-up.

This clonotype was picked up a small number of times. The antigen this receptor binds is unknown. No base quality information exists; no much larger clone differs at one position. Relative to germline, V is 6 bases shorter and J is 1 base shorter, with 10 bases between their ends. From the cysteine through the phenylalanine, the CDR3 covers 14 amino acids. The kept DNA is CDR3 alone, 42 bases in frame from the first base. What the time point label conveys for this sample: sample taken at primary tumor resection. Samples were obtained from fewer than 80 patients with early-stage, untreated non-small cell lung cancer from the lung TRACERx cohort. Without any cell sorting, TCR sequencing was performed on whole RNA extracted either from tumor and nontumor lung tissue or from cryopreserved PBMC samples. Only patients for whom sufficient RNA was available from at least two tumor regions were selected for TCR sequencing.

The library relied on 5' RACE. Sequencing relied on a NextSeq 500. In the TCR library protocol, a unique molecular identifier was attached to each TCR cDNA molecule so that PCR and sequencing errors could be corrected. In the original analysis: TCR identification, UMI-based error correction and CDR3 extraction were all carried out with Decombinator tools. TCRs above a frequency of 2 per 1,000, corresponding to the top 1% of the tumor frequency distribution, were defined as expanded. Renyi diversity was computed with the R vegan package after each repertoire had been subsampled 100 times to 5,000 TCRs. CDR3 similarity networks were built from amino acid triplet string-kernel similarity, with CDR3s being connected when pairwise similarity was above 0.82. TCRdb trimmed the raw reads at Q25, called clones with MiXCR and kept productive beta chains. When rows share a CDR3 protein, they turn into one entry using the most common DNA and genes. TCRdb, not the authors, supplied the V and J calls. The table for this sample lists tens of thousands of distinct CDR3 sequences; 7.5% to 8% of them were counted only once. The ten largest clonotypes hold roughly 28% of the sample.

This sample comprised PBMCs, obtained at surgery. The chain employs TRBV12-3 or TRBV12-4 and TRBJ1-5, with no confidently assigned D gene. The TCR originated in a male donor with early-stage non-small cell lung cancer. The DNA sequence is given as TGTGCCAGCAGCCCGCGGAGGAGCAATCAGCCCCAGCATTTT. This encodes CASSPRRSNQPQHF.